What follows is one T cell receptor (beta chain) and its context. The data are from a study of shared T cell receptors in the human thymus. Trimming left V 5 bases short and J 4 bases short, with 11 bases between. The CDR3 totals 13 residues. Germline V gives CDR1 SGHTA, CDR2 FQGTGA. The data were produced by immunoSEQ multiplex PCR, yet TCRdb's version contains in-frame clones alone and is incomplete. The sample records over 350,000 clones, approximately 95% being singletons. The sample taken for sequencing was thymocytes. The clonotype was recovered from a human donor. The J gene is TRBJ1-1, the V gene TRBV7-3; no clear D. In DNA form, the CDR3 reads TGTGCCAGCAGCCCCCGAAGCCGCACTGAAGCTTTCTTT. It codes for CASSPRSRTEAFF. Variable domain in full (rest from reference TRBV7-3 and TRBJ1-1): GAGVSQTPSNKVTEKGKYVELRCDPISGHTALYWYRQSLGQGPEFLIYFQGTGAADDSGLPNDRFFAVRPEGSVSTLKIQRTERGDSAVYLCASSPRSRTEAFFGQGTRLTVV.